This T cell receptor (beta chain) was recovered during a study of T cells in Graves' hyperthyroidism and ophthalmopathy. Study summary: Before any treatment, at initial diagnosis, peripheral blood was collected.

The table lists this clonotype with many counts. The antigen remains unidentified. CDR1 is DFQATT and CDR2 is SNEGSKA in the germline V gene (reference sequence). The V gene lost 4 bases and the J gene lost 4 bases, with 13 bases spanning the gap. The CDR3 is 13 amino acids. General study results and limits: A 13 V-J signature model discriminated ophthalmopathy versus stable hyperthyroidism.

Amplified regions were TCR beta CDR3 sequences from RNA transcripts. Primed by the HTBI set, a first-round RT-PCR was run on the TCR CDR3. Each CDR3 protein is one row after TCRdb ran MiXCR on the multiplex PCR reads. The sample yields hundreds of thousands of distinct CDR3 sequences, 14% seen once. This chain connects TRBV20-1 to TRBJ2-5, with a tentative D call TRBD1 (6 bases). Sequencing was carried out using blood. The sequence derives from a woman younger than 45 with Graves' hyperthyroidism. The CDR3 is CSAKEQGVETQYF. CDR3 bases: TGCAGTGCTAAAGAACAGGGTGTAGAGACCCAGTACTTC.